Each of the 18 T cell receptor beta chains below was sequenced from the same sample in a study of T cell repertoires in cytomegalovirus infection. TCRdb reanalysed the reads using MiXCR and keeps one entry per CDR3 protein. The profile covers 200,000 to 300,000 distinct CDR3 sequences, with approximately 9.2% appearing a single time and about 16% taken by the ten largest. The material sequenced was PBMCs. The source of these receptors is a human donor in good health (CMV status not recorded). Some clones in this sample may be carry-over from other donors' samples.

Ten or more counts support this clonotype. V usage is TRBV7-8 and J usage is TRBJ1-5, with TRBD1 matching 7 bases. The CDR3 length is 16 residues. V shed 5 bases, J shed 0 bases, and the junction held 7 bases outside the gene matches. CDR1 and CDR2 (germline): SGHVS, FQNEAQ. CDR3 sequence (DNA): TGTGCCAGCAGCACCCGACAGGGACTTAGCAATCAGCCCCAGCATTTT. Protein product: CASSTRQGLSNQPQHF. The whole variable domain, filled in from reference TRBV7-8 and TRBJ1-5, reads GAGVSQSPRYKVAKRGQDVALRCDPISGHVSLFWYQQALGQGPEFLTYFQNEAQLDKSGLPSDRFFAERPEGSVSTLKIQRTQQEDSAVYLCASSTRQGLSNQPQHFGDGTRLSIL.

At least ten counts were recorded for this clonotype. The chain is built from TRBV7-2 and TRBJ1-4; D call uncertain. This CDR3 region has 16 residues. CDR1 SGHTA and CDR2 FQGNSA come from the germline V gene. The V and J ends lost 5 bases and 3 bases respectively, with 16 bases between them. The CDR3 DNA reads TGTGCCAGCAGCCGTACATTGGCCGCCGCTAATGAAAAACTGTTTTTT. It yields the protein CASSRTLAAANEKLFF.

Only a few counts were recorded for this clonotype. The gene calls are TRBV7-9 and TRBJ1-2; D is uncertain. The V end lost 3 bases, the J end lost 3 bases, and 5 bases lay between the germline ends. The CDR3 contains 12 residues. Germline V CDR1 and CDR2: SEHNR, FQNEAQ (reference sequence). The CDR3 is CASSFADYGYTF. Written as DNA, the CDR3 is TGTGCCAGCAGCTTCGCGGACTATGGCTACACCTTC.

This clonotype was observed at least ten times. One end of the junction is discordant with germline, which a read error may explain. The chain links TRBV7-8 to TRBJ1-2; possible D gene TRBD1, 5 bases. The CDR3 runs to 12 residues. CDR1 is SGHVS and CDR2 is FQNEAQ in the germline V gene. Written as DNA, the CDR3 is TGTGCCAGCAGCTTAGTCCCCCAGGACATCCCTTTC. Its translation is CASSLVPQDIPF.

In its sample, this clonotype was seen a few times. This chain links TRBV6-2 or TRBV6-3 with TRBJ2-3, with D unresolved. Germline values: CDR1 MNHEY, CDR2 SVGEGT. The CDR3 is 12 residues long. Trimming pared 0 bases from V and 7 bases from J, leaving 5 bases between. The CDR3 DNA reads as TGTGCCAGCAGTTACTCTGCGCATACGCAGTATTTT. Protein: CASSYSAHTQYF.

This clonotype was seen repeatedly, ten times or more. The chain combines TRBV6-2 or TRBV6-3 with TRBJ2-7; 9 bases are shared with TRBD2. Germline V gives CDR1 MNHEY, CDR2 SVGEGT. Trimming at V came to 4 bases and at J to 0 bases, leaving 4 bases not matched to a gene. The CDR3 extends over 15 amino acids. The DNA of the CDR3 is TGTGCCAGCAGTTCCGGAGCGGGGGGCTCCTACGAGCAGTACTTC. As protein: CASSSGAGGSYEQYF.

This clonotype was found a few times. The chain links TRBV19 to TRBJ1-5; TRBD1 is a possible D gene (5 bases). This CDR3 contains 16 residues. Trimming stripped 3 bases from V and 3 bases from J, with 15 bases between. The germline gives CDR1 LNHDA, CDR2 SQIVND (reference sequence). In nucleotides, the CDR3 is TGTGCCAGTAGTATGGGGACGAGGGCCTACAATCAGCCCCAGCATTTT. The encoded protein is CASSMGTRAYNQPQHF.

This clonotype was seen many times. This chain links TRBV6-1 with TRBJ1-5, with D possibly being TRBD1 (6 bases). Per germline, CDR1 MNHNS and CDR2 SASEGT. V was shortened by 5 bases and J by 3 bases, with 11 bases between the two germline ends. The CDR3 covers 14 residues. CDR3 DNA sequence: TGTGCCAGCAGTCCGGACAGAATCAATCAGCCCCAGCATTTT. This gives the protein CASSPDRINQPQHF.

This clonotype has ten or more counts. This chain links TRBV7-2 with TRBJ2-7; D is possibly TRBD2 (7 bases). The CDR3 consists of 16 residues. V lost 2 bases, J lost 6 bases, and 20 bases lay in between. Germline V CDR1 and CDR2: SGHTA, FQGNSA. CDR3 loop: CASSLLGGGGFGEQYF. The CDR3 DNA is TGTGCCAGCAGCTTACTTGGTGGGGGGGGCTTTGGCGAGCAGTACTTC.

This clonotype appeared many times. The CDR3 here is CASSLTVGGGDQPQHF. CDR3 DNA: TGTGCCAGCAGCTTGACCGTGGGGGGGGGAGATCAGCCCCAGCATTTT. The J gene is TRBJ1-5, the V gene TRBV5-6; D possibly corresponds to TRBD1 (5 bases). The CDR3 is 16 amino acids. Germline lookup yields CDR1 SGHDT and CDR2 YYEEEE. Trimming shortened V by 1 base and J by 5 bases, and 16 bases separated the two germline ends.

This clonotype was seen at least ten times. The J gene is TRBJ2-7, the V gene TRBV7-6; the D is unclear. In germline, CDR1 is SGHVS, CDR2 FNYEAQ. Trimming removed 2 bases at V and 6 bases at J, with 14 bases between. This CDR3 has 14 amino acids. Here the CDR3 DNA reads TGTGCCAGCAGCTTAATAGCAGGAGAGCGCGAGCAGTACTTC. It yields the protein CASSLIAGEREQYF.

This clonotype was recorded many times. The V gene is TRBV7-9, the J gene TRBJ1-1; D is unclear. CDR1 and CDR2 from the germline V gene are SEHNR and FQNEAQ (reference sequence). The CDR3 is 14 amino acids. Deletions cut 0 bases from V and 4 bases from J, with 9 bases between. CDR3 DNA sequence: TGTGCCAGCAGCTTAGCGTACGGGTTCACTGAAGCTTTCTTT. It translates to CASSLAYGFTEAFF.

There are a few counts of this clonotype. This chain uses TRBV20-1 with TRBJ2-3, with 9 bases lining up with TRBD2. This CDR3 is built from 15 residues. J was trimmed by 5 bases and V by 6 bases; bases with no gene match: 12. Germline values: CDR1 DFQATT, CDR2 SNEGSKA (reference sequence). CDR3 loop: CSAQTERGAGDTQYF. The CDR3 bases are TGCAGTGCCCAAACGGAGCGGGGGGCGGGAGATACGCAGTATTTT.

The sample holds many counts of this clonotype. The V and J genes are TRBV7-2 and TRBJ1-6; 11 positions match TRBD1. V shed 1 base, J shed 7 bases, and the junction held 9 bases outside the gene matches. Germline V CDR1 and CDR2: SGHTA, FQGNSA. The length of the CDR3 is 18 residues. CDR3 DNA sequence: TGTGCCAGCAGCTTAGGGATCGGGACAGGGGGAAGGAATTCACCCCTCCACTTT. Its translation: CASSLGIGTGGRNSPLHF.

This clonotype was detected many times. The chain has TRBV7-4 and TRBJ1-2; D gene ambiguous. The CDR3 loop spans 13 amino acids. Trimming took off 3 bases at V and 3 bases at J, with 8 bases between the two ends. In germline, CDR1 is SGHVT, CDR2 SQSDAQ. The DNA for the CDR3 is TGTGCCAGCAGCTTCCTAGTCGACTATGGCTACACCTTC. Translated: CASSFLVDYGYTF.

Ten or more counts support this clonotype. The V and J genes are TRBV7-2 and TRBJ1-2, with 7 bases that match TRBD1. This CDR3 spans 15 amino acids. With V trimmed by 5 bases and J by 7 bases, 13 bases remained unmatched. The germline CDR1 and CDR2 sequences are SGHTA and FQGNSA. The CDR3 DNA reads TGTGCCAGCAGCCCCCGACAGGGAAGAGGAGGTGGCTACACCTTC. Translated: CASSPRQGRGGGYTF.

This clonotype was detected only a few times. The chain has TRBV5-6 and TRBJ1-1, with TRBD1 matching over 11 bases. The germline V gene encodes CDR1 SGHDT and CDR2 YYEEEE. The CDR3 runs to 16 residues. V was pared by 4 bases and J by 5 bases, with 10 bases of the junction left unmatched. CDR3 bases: TGTGCCAGCAGCGCGGGACAGGGGGTCGCACGAACTGAAGCTTTCTTT. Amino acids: CASSAGQGVARTEAFF.

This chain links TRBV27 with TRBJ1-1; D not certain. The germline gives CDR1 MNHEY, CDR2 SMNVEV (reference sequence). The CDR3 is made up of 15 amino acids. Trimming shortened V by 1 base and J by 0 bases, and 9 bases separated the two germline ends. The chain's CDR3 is CASSLFSPVNTEAFF. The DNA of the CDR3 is TGTGCCAGCAGTTTATTCTCGCCGGTGAACACTGAAGCTTTCTTT.